This paragraph reports one T cell receptor beta chain. The data derive from a study of molecular identifiers for immune sequencing clone quantification. This CDR3 has 15 amino acids. Germline V gene lookup returns CDR1 LGHNA and CDR2 YSLEER. Trimming stripped 4 bases from V and 5 bases from J, with 14 bases between. TCRdb reanalysed the PCR reads using MiXCR and keeps one entry per CDR3 protein. The sample lists around 70,000 distinct CDR3 sequences, roughly 20% seen once, with 1.5% to 1.9% in the top ten. The receptor comes from a human donor in good health. Some libraries in this study had Jurkat cell RNA spiked in. Sequencing input: naive CD8+ T cells from blood, with Jurkat cell RNA spiked in. Subset defined: FACS-sorted CD8+CD4-CCR7+CD45RA+ naive T cells. The chain has TRBV4-3 and TRBJ2-2, with D tentatively TRBD2 (6 bases). CDR3 residues: CASSPFVGGTGELFF. Here the CDR3 DNA reads TGCGCCAGCAGCCCCTTTGTGGGAGGTACCGGGGAGCTGTTTTTT.